The sequence of this T cell receptor beta chain was determined in a study of T-cell memory formation after mild COVID-19 (dated by TCRdb to about 2021). Context from the whole study: Most TCR sequence clusters were specific to one of the two donors. Two young, previously healthy adult volunteers made up the cohort, one male and one female. T-cell clones expanding and contracting after mild COVID-19 in a couple of donors were tracked by longitudinal TCRalpha and TCRbeta repertoire sequencing.

PBMCs were isolated by Ficoll-Paque density gradient centrifugation. The CDR3 contains 13 residues, cysteine and phenylalanine counted. Of all the DNA, just the CDR3 is kept, 39 bases in frame from base 1. CDR1 and CDR2 are drawn from the germline V gene: SGHVS, FQNEAQ. Relative to germline, V is missing 5 bases and J is missing 12 bases, with 5 bases of the junction outside any gene match. Comment on this clonotype: Its recognized antigen is unknown. Within one base of it there is no much larger clone, and no base qualities were kept.

Results and caveats for the whole study, not just this receptor: Clones contracting from day 15 to 85 had balanced CD4/CD8 phenotypes, while a second wave expanding from day 15 to 37 was biased towards CD4+. Contracting CD4+ clones were found mainly in CM and EM memory subsets, while CD8+ clones were enriched in EMRA. SARS-CoV-2 specificity was not confirmed for the second-wave clones peaking on day 37. The study included only a couple of mild cases, and larger cohorts that include severe cases with pre-infection samples were judged to be necessary. Some responding clones were detected in pre-infection memory, which suggested that pre-existing cross-reactive memory T cells had joined the SARS-CoV-2 response.

This sample was sequenced with an Illumina NovaSeq 6000. Using 5'RACE with constant-segment primers, TCRalpha and TCRbeta cDNA libraries were constructed, with sample barcodes and unique molecular identifiers added in the process. Trizol reagent was used to extract RNA from every sample. Amplification of the libraries took two PCR steps, and the second step added a second sample barcode plus Illumina TruSeq adapters. The libraries were sequenced on an Illumina NovaSeq using 2 x 150 bp paired-end reads. The authors' analysis ran thus. The reads were demultiplexed and collapsed into UMI-guided consensus sequences using migec v1.2.7. Using mixcr v2.1.11, UMI consensuses were aligned to TRA and TRB V and J templates and then assembled into clonotypes. A clonotype was counted as expanded or contracted only if both edgeR and NoisET called the change significant, with noise models trained on biological replicates. For edgeR calls, the cutoffs were a false discovery rate-adjusted p below 0.01 and a log2 fold-change threshold of 1. As an exploratory analysis of dynamics, max-normalized trajectories of the 1000 most abundant clonotypes were examined by PCA with hierarchical clustering. The CD4 or CD8 phenotype of responding clones was assigned using the separately sequenced CD4+ and CD8+ repertoires. TCRdb's own reprocessing of the public reads used fastp at Q25 and MiXCR and kept productive beta chains. Duplicate CDR3 protein sequences are folded into a single record with the most common DNA and genes. TCRdb, not the original authors, processed these V and J calls. Present in this sample are hundreds of thousands of distinct CDR3 sequences, approximately 19% of which were seen just once. Of the sample, approximately 12% falls within the top ten clones.

This clonotype was sampled from an adult woman who had mild COVID-19 (a few samples of this study predate the infection). The sample titles of this study are shuffled in the database, so cell type and time point are left out; the donor was told from shared clones. The sequenced material came from PBMCs or a T cell subset sorted from them (not recorded which). Recombination connected TRBV7-8 to TRBJ2-1; 12 bases in the middle match TRBD2. CDR3 loop: CASSHGLAGWQFF. The DNA reads TGTGCCAGCAGCCATGGACTAGCGGGGTGGCAGTTCTTC.